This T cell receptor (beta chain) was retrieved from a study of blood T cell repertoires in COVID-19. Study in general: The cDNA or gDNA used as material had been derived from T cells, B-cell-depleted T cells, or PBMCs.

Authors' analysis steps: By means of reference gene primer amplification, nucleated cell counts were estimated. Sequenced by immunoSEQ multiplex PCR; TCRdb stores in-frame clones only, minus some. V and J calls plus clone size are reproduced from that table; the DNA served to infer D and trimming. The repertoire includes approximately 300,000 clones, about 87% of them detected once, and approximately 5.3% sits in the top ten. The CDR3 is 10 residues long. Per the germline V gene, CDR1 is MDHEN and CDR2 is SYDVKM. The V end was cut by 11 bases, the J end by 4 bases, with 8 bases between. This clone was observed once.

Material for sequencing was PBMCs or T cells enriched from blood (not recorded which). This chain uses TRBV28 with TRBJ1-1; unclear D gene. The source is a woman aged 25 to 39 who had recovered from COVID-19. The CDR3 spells CAVGGTEAFF. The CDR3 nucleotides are TGTGCCGTGGGAGGCACTGAAGCTTTCTTT.